The 18 T cell receptor beta chains reported below all come from one sample, sequenced in a study of cytomegalovirus exposure and HLA in healthy donors. The PCR contained 60 Vbeta and 13 Jbeta primers. The table came from immunoSEQ multiplex PCR; TCRdb's copy has only in-frame clones and leaves some out. The sample holds about 180,000 clones, around three quarters seen once. What was sequenced was PBMCs. Source of these receptors: a man between 35 and 55 years old in good health and CMV-seronegative.

This chain connects TRBV18 to TRBJ2-1; possibly TRBD1 for D (6 bases). The ends were cut back, 5 bases at V and 6 bases at J, with 17 bases in the middle. The CDR3 loop spans 15 amino acids. Germline values: CDR1 KGHSH, CDR2 LQKENI. The CDR3 here is CASSSLQGSFNEQFF. DNA for the CDR3: TGTGCCAGCTCATCATTGCAGGGGTCATTCAATGAGCAGTTCTTC. The entire variable domain, with the rest obtained from reference TRBV18 and TRBJ2-1, is as follows: NAGVMQNPRHLVRRRGQEARLRCSPMKGHSHVYWYRQLPEEGLKFMVYLQKENIIDESGMPKERFSAEFPKEGPSILRIQQVVRGDSAAYFCASSSLQGSFNEQFFGPGTRLTVL.

The V gene is TRBV7-2, the J gene TRBJ2-5, with D unresolved. This CDR3 is 16 amino acids long. V was shortened by 1 base and J by 5 bases, with 17 bases between the two germline ends. Germline V gene data show CDR1 as SGHTA and CDR2 as FQGNSA. The CDR3 region has the DNA TGTGCCAGCAGCTTAGGTCAGCGAACCGTCCTTGAGACCCAGTACTTC. Encoded protein: CASSLGQRTVLETQYF.

V is TRBV2 and J is TRBJ1-1, with 9 bases aligning to TRBD1. Germline-derived CDR1 and CDR2 are SNHLY and FYNNEI. Unmatched junction bases numbered 3, after V lost 4 bases and J lost 0 bases. The CDR3 runs 15 residues. CDR3: CASSGTGAVNTEAFF. For the CDR3, the DNA is TGTGCCAGCAGTGGGACAGGGGCCGTGAACACTGAAGCTTTCTTT.

The J gene is TRBJ2-3, the V gene TRBV18; 11 nucleotides match TRBD2. Trimming took 1 base from V and 5 from J; bases not matched to a gene: 8. The CDR3 is 17 residues long. CDR1 is KGHSH and CDR2 is LQKENI in the germline V gene. CDR3 in DNA: TGTGCCAGCTCACCACGGCCTAGCGGGGGGCAAGTAGATACGCAGTATTTT. Encoded protein: CASSPRPSGGQVDTQYF. Combining the CDR3 with reference TRBV18 and TRBJ2-3 gives the whole variable domain NAGVMQNPRHLVRRRGQEARLRCSPMKGHSHVYWYRQLPEEGLKFMVYLQKENIIDESGMPKERFSAEFPKEGPSILRIQQVVRGDSAAYFCASSPRPSGGQVDTQYFGPGTRLTVL.

This chain links TRBV6-1 with TRBJ2-5; the match to TRBD2 covers 7 bases. Germline lookup yields CDR1 MNHNS and CDR2 SASEGT. V lost 7 bases, J lost 7 bases, and 12 bases stayed unmatched. This CDR3 has 14 amino acids. Here the CDR3 reads CASTESYRGGTQYF. CDR3 nucleotide sequence: TGTGCCAGCACTGAGTCTTACCGCGGGGGGACCCAGTACTTC.

The genes are TRBV18 and TRBJ2-1, with D uncertain. Germline V CDR1 and CDR2: KGHSH, LQKENI. The V end lost 1 base, the J end lost 0 bases, and 7 bases lay between the germline ends. The length of the CDR3 is 15 residues. This CDR3 is CASSPLQNSYNEQFF. In DNA, the CDR3 is TGTGCCAGCTCACCACTACAGAACTCCTACAATGAGCAGTTCTTC.

The CDR3 DNA sequence: TGTGCCAGCAGTTCAAGACAGAACCCGCTGCGGGGCTACACCTTC. It codes for CASSSRQNPLRGYTF. The rearrangement uses TRBV27 and TRBJ1-2; maybe TRBD1 (5 bases). The ends were cut back, 4 bases at V and 8 bases at J, with 20 bases in the middle. From germline, CDR1 is MNHEY and CDR2 SMNVEV (reference sequence). There are 15 residues in the CDR3.

This clone was seen a few times. The V call is TRBV5-1, the J call TRBJ2-5, with D tentatively TRBD1 (5 bases). V was cut by 0 bases and J by 5 bases, with 14 bases left in between. The CDR3 is 15 amino acids. The germline V gene encodes CDR1 SGHRS and CDR2 YFSETQ. CDR3 nucleotide sequence: TGCGCCAGCAGCTTGGAGCGCAGGGCGCGTGAGACCCAGTACTTC. Translated, it gives CASSLERRARETQYF.

This chain uses TRBV7-2 with TRBJ2-5; 10 bases line up with TRBD1. Germline CDR1 and CDR2: SGHTA and FQGNSA. CDR3 length: 16 amino acids. The junction had 7 bases not matched to a gene; V was cut back by 1 base and J by 5 bases. The CDR3 protein is CASSLGQGALHETQYF. The CDR3 region has the DNA TGTGCCAGCAGCTTAGGACAGGGGGCCTTGCATGAGACCCAGTACTTC. Supplemented by reference TRBV7-2 and TRBJ2-5, the full variable domain reads GAGVSQSPSNKVTEKGKDVELRCDPISGHTALYWYRQSLGQGLEFLIYFQGNSAPDKSGLPSDRFSAERTGGSVSTLTIQRTQQEDSAVYLCASSLGQGALHETQYFGPGTRLLVL.

The gene calls are TRBV5-6 and TRBJ1-1; perhaps TRBD1 as D (6 bases). This CDR3 is built from 15 residues. Trimming pared 1 base from V and 0 bases from J, leaving 10 bases between. Germline V CDR1 and CDR2: SGHDT, YYEEEE. CDR3 bases: TGTGCCAGCAGCTTGACAGGGCTCATGAACACTGAAGCTTTCTTT. Its protein is CASSLTGLMNTEAFF.

The V and J genes are TRBV25-1 and TRBJ2-5, with D tentatively TRBD2 (6 bases). Trimming took off 6 bases at V and 10 bases at J, with 21 bases between the two ends. The CDR3 is 14 amino acids. The germline CDR1 and CDR2 sequences are MGHDK and SYGVNS. The CDR3 DNA reads TGTGCCAGCAGCCACACTAGCTCCCCTATGGGCCAGTACTTC. It specifies CASSHTSSPMGQYF. Full variable domain (outside the CDR3, taken from reference TRBV25-1 and TRBJ2-5): EADIYQTPRYLVIGTGKKITLECSQTMGHDKMYWYQQDPGMELHLIHYSYGVNSTEKGDLSSESTVSRIRTEHFPLTLESARPSHTSQYLCASSHTSSPMGQYFGPGTRLLVL.

V gene TRBV9 combines with J gene TRBJ2-1; a possible D gene is TRBD2 (6 bases). This CDR3 contains 17 residues. From germline, CDR1 is SGDLS and CDR2 YYNGEE. V lost 0 bases and J lost 8, with 21 bases in between. The CDR3 loop reads CASSVDVKDYFGDEQFF. CDR3 DNA sequence: TGTGCCAGCAGCGTAGATGTTAAGGACTACTTCGGGGATGAGCAGTTCTTC.

V and J are TRBV6-1 and TRBJ2-7; 16 bases agree with TRBD2. The CDR3 runs 17 residues. In germline, CDR1 is MNHNS, CDR2 SASEGT. The ends lost 4 bases at V and 9 bases at J; junction bases unmatched: 12. CDR3 nucleotides: TGTGCCAGCAGTGCCTCGGGACTAGCGGGAGGGCACTATAGGCAGTACTTC. Residues: CASSASGLAGGHYRQYF.

CDR3 nucleotide sequence: TGTGCCAGCAGTGAAGGTCAGGGTAATTCACCCCTCCACTTT. Protein sequence: CASSEGQGNSPLHF. The chain joins TRBV25-1 to TRBJ1-6; possible D gene TRBD1, 5 bases. With 2 bases removed from V and 6 bases from J, the gap between germline ends came to 8 bases. This CDR3 spans 14 amino acids. The germline gives CDR1 MGHDK, CDR2 SYGVNS.

The rearrangement uses TRBV30 and TRBJ1-2; TRBD1 agrees at 7 bases. J was trimmed by 4 bases and V by 3 bases; bases with no gene match: 5. Germline V gene sequence: CDR1 GTSNPN, CDR2 SVGIG (reference sequence). The CDR3 has 13 residues. DNA of the CDR3: TGTGCCTGGAGCTCGGCAGGGGGCTATGGCTACACCTTC. Translated, it gives CAWSSAGGYGYTF.

This clone was recorded only once. The chain links TRBV18 to TRBJ2-1, with 12 positions matching TRBD2. Germline V CDR1 and CDR2: KGHSH, LQKENI. This CDR3 is 17 amino acids long. V dropped 1 base and J dropped 3; count of bases not matched to a gene: 4. CDR3 in amino acids: CASSPRTSGTGYNEQFF. The CDR3, as DNA: TGTGCCAGCTCACCACGGACTAGCGGGACGGGCTACAATGAGCAGTTCTTC.

As DNA, the CDR3 is TGTGCCAGCAGGCGTGGCGGGACTAACACCGGGGAGCTGTTTTTT. It encodes CASRRGGTNTGELFF. The rearrangement links TRBV13 to TRBJ2-2; the D gene is possibly TRBD2 (6 bases). The CDR3 loop spans 15 amino acids. V was shortened by 6 bases and J by 2 bases, with 13 bases between the two germline ends. Germline loops: CDR1 PRHDT, CDR2 FYEKMQ (reference sequence).

The V and J genes are TRBV4-3 and TRBJ1-2; D possibly corresponds to TRBD1 (6 bases). The germline gives CDR1 LGHNA, CDR2 YSLEER. The CDR3 consists of 14 residues. V dropped 0 bases and J dropped 4 bases, with 9 bases sitting between them. The DNA for the CDR3 is TGCGCCAGCAGCCAAGAAAGGGGGGGCTATGGCTACACCTTC. Protein sequence: CASSQERGGYGYTF.